The clone carrying this T cell receptor beta chain showed up just a few times. Its antigen is still unknown. The length of the CDR3 is 13 residues. V was pared by 1 base and J by 6 bases, with 9 bases between. Germline values: CDR1 SGHAT, CDR2 FQNNGV. TCRdb reprocessed the 5' RACE reads with MiXCR, giving one entry per CDR3 protein. The sample lists fewer than 250,000 distinct CDR3 sequences, roughly a tenth seen once, with approximately 3% in the top ten. This record belongs to a study of T-cell memory formation after mild COVID-19. The study, taken as a whole, reports: Some clones that responded turned up in pre-infection memory, which suggests that cross-reactive memory joined in. Chiefly within CM and EM were the contracting CD4+ clones; CD8+ ones were within EMRA. The study found balanced CD4/CD8 in clones contracting day 15 to 85 and a CD4+ lean in later expanders.

The receptor was derived from a man between 18 and 29 years old who had mild COVID-19 (a few samples of this study predate the infection). Cell type and time point are not known. The sequencing input was PBMCs or a T cell subset sorted from them (not recorded which). The chain recombines TRBV11-2 with TRBJ1-1; D not resolved. The DNA of the CDR3 is TGTGCCAGCAGCTTAGGGTGGGCAGCTGAAGCTTTCTTT. Residues: CASSLGWAAEAFF.